The 24 T cell receptor beta chains below come from one sample, sequenced in a study of blood T cell repertoires in COVID-19. TCRdb's copy holds only in-frame clones and misses some; the assay was immunoSEQ multiplex PCR. The sample carries more than 200,000 clones, 85% to 90% recorded once. The sample was peripheral blood. Source of these receptors: a man aged 80 or over with acute or convalescent COVID-19.

The chain has TRBV19 and TRBJ2-3, with D maybe TRBD2 (5 bases). This CDR3 has 15 amino acids. The V gene lost 5 bases and the J gene lost 4 bases, with 16 bases spanning the gap. Germline loops: CDR1 LNHDA, CDR2 SQIVND (reference sequence). The CDR3 sequence is CASSFEGRSADTQYF. The DNA for the CDR3 is TGTGCCAGTAGTTTCGAGGGAAGGTCGGCAGATACGCAGTATTTT.

This sequence joins TRBV7-2 and TRBJ2-5; no definite D call. The V and J ends lost 3 bases and 1 base respectively, with 6 bases between them. The germline V gene has CDR1 SGHTA and CDR2 FQGNSA. CDR3 length: 13 residues. The CDR3 DNA reads as TGTGCCAGCAGCTTGAGGATCCAAGAGACCCAGTACTTC. Amino acids: CASSLRIQETQYF.

Concerning this clone itself: This CDR3 is also generated by other DNA sequences in the sample. The gene calls are TRBV28 and TRBJ1-4; the D gene is possibly TRBD1 (5 bases). The CDR3 extends over 15 amino acids. The germline V gene encodes CDR1 MDHEN and CDR2 SYDVKM. Trimming shortened V by 5 bases and J by 5 bases, and 15 bases separated the two germline ends. The CDR3 loop is CASSPPGGGNEKLFF. In DNA, the CDR3 is TGTGCCAGCAGTCCGCCCGGGGGAGGAAATGAAAAACTGTTTTTT. The full variable domain, its missing parts supplied by reference TRBV28 and TRBJ1-4, is DVKVTQSSRYLVKRTGEKVFLECVQDMDHENMFWYRQDPGLGLRLIYFSYDVKMKEKGDIPEGYSVSREKKERFSLILESASTNQTSMYLCASSPPGGGNEKLFFGSGTQLSVL.

V usage is TRBV9 and J usage is TRBJ1-6; 8 bases agree with TRBD1. Per the germline V gene, CDR1 is SGDLS and CDR2 is YYNGEE. V lost 2 bases, J lost 9 bases, and 7 bases stayed unmatched. This CDR3 contains 15 residues. This CDR3 is CASSVATGGGSPLHF. In DNA form, the CDR3 reads TGTGCCAGCAGCGTGGCCACAGGGGGGGGTTCACCCCTCCACTTT. The variable domain in full, completed from reference TRBV9 and TRBJ1-6, reads DSGVTQTPKHLITATGQRVTLRCSPRSGDLSVYWYQQSLDQGLQFLIQYYNGEERAKGNILERFSAQQFPDLHSELNLSSLELGDSALYFCASSVATGGGSPLHFGNGTRLTVT.

The rearrangement uses TRBV6-5 and TRBJ2-5; D ambiguous. The CDR3 runs 13 residues. Germline V gene sequence: CDR1 MNHEY, CDR2 SVGAGI. The ends were cut back, 5 bases at V and 2 bases at J, with 9 bases in the middle. CDR3 amino acids: CASSPLWQETQYF. The CDR3 DNA follows: TGTGCCAGCAGTCCACTATGGCAAGAGACCCAGTACTTC.

This clone was detected once. J is TRBJ2-3 and V is TRBV7-9; 10 bases map to TRBD1. The germline V gene has CDR1 SEHNR and CDR2 FQNEAQ (reference sequence). Trimming took 5 bases from V and 8 from J; bases not matched to a gene: 13. This CDR3 has 16 residues. CDR3 region: CASSRGGQGNSGTQYF. As DNA, the CDR3 is TGTGCCAGCAGCCGAGGGGGACAGGGGAATTCGGGTACGCAGTATTTT.

The rearrangement links TRBV7-2 to TRBJ2-1; TRBD2 agrees at 10 bases. Germline V gene sequence: CDR1 SGHTA, CDR2 FQGNSA. The CDR3 sequence is 17 residues long. Trimming cost V 5 bases and J 0 bases; bases outside gene matches: 7. The CDR3 DNA reads TGTGCCAGCAGCCCCGGACTAGCGGATTTCTCCTACAATGAGCAGTTCTTC. Translation gives CASSPGLADFSYNEQFF.

The chain couples TRBV24-1 to TRBJ1-1; D possibly corresponds to TRBD1 (5 bases). This CDR3 spans 17 amino acids. With 4 bases removed from V and 1 base from J, the gap between germline ends came to 18 bases. Germline V gene lookup returns CDR1 KGHDR and CDR2 SFDVKD. CDR3: CATSDLNPLTGNTEAFF. The DNA for the CDR3 is TGTGCCACCAGTGACCTAAACCCATTAACAGGGAACACTGAAGCTTTCTTT.

The chain has TRBV2 and TRBJ1-5; TRBD1 might be the D (6 bases). There are 16 residues in the CDR3. The V gene lost 4 bases and the J gene lost 0 bases, with 13 bases spanning the gap. Germline values: CDR1 SNHLY, CDR2 FYNNEI. The CDR3 spells CASSAGGQNSNQPQHF. The CDR3 DNA sequence: TGTGCCAGCAGTGCGGGAGGACAGAATAGCAATCAGCCCCAGCATTTT.

The table lists this clone with a few counts. The chain joins TRBV4-2 to TRBJ2-7; TRBD2 matches 8 bases. The CDR3 covers 14 residues. After removal of 1 base from V and 1 base from J, the junction contained 0 bases not matched to a gene. Germline V gene lookup returns CDR1 LGHNA and CDR2 YNFKEQ. CDR3 amino acids: CASSQASGSYEQYF. DNA of the CDR3: TGTGCCAGCAGCCAAGCTAGCGGGTCCTACGAGCAGTACTTC.

V usage is TRBV4-1 and J usage is TRBJ1-4; D is unresolved. V was clipped by 4 bases and J by 5 bases, with 11 bases between them. Germline CDR1 and CDR2: MGHRA and YSYEKL. This CDR3 has 14 amino acids. CDR3 nucleotides: TGCGCCAGCAGCCTCAGGACGGGAAATGAAAAACTGTTTTTT. Translating gives CASSLRTGNEKLFF.

The chain links TRBV14 to TRBJ2-1; D gene uncertain. The CDR3 runs to 12 residues. V was trimmed by 5 bases and J by 8 bases, leaving 10 bases between them. CDR1 is SGHDN and CDR2 is FVKESK in the germline V gene. The CDR3 DNA reads TGTGCCAGCAGCGACTGGCCGTATGAGCAGTTCTTC. It codes for CASSDWPYEQFF.

The chain combines TRBV4-1 with TRBJ2-3, with 8 bases identical to TRBD2. The germline gives CDR1 MGHRA, CDR2 YSYEKL. The CDR3 covers 17 residues. J gave up 4 bases and V 5 bases, and 14 bases lay outside the gene matches. This CDR3 reads CASSFRPGLDPSDTQYF. In nucleotides, the CDR3 is TGCGCCAGCAGCTTTAGGCCGGGACTAGACCCCTCAGATACGCAGTATTTT.

The chain links TRBV30 to TRBJ2-2; TRBD1 matches at 7 bases. The CDR3 has 14 amino acids. Germline CDR1 GTSNPN, CDR2 SVGIG (reference sequence). J lost 1 base, V lost 3 bases, and 2 bases had no gene match. CDR3: CAWSQGENTGELFF. DNA of the CDR3: TGTGCCTGGAGCCAGGGGGAGAACACCGGGGAGCTGTTTTTT.

This clone was observed once. The chain has TRBV5-1 and TRBJ1-1; 8 nucleotides agree with TRBD1. Trimming removed 2 bases from V and 1 base from J; junction bases left unmatched: 4. The CDR3 extends over 15 amino acids. Germline CDR1 and CDR2: SGHRS and YFSETQ. This CDR3 reads CASSFTGTGNTEAFF. Here the CDR3 DNA reads TGCGCCAGCAGCTTTACCGGGACAGGGAACACTGAAGCTTTCTTT.

The rearrangement uses TRBV11-2 and TRBJ1-6; TRBD1 might be the D (5 bases). This CDR3 is 16 amino acids long. The germline V gene encodes CDR1 SGHAT and CDR2 FQNNGV. The V end was cut by 2 bases, the J end by 7 bases, with 15 bases between. CDR3 sequence: CASSLSARGENSPLHF. The CDR3 nucleotides are TGTGCCAGCAGCTTATCGGCTCGGGGGGAAAATTCACCCCTCCACTTT.

The chain recombines TRBV25-1 with TRBJ1-6; D is uncertain. The CDR3 totals 13 residues. The V gene's germline CDR1 is MGHDK and CDR2 SYGVNS. V dropped 2 bases and J dropped 5 bases, with 4 bases sitting between them. The CDR3 DNA follows: TGTGCCAGCAGTGAAGGCAATAATTCACCCCTCCACTTT. As protein: CASSEGNNSPLHF.

This chain connects TRBV11-2 to TRBJ2-7; no firm D call. Germline V CDR1 and CDR2: SGHAT, FQNNGV. V lost 0 bases to trimming and J lost 2 bases, with 8 bases between them. CDR3 length equals 14 residues. In DNA form, the CDR3 reads TGTGCCAGCAGCTTAGATGAGAGAGCCTACGAGCAGTACGTC. As protein: CASSLDERAYEQYV.

V is TRBV29-1 and J is TRBJ1-2, with no clear D. Trimming took 3 bases from V and 2 from J, leaving 7 bases between them. Germline V gene data show CDR1 as SQVTM and CDR2 as ANQGSEA. This CDR3 region has 12 residues. The DNA of the CDR3 is TGCAGCGTTGAGGCAGAAAACTATGGCTACACCTTC. It encodes CSVEAENYGYTF.

This clone was observed a handful of times. This chain joins TRBV19 and TRBJ2-3; a weak D match, TRBD2 (5 bases). This CDR3 spans 15 amino acids. Germline values: CDR1 LNHDA, CDR2 SQIVND (reference sequence). V was clipped by 1 base and J by 2 bases, with 10 bases between them. In nucleotides, the CDR3 is TGTGCCAGTAGTATAGGAAGACTACTCACAGATACGCAGTATTTT. Its protein is CASSIGRLLTDTQYF.

The V gene is TRBV19, the J gene TRBJ2-3, with TRBD2 matching 9 bases. V gave up 3 bases and J gave up 0 bases; unmatched junction bases: 1. Germline assignment: CDR1 LNHDA and CDR2 SQIVND (reference sequence). This CDR3 is built from 15 residues. In DNA, the CDR3 is TGTGCCAGTAGTATGAGCGGGAGGAGCACAGATACGCAGTATTTT. Protein sequence: CASSMSGRSTDTQYF.

V is TRBV19 and J is TRBJ2-5; D uncertain. CDR1 LNHDA and CDR2 SQIVND come from the germline V gene (reference sequence). V lost 3 bases and J 3 bases, leaving 8 bases between the germline ends. This CDR3 has 13 amino acids. The CDR3 loop is CASSIEDEETQYF. CDR3 DNA sequence: TGTGCCAGTAGTATCGAGGATGAAGAGACCCAGTACTTC.

This rearrangement joins TRBV10-3 to TRBJ2-7; D possibly corresponds to TRBD1 (6 bases). V lost 10 bases and J lost 1, with 17 bases in between. The CDR3 has 14 amino acids. Germline V lookup: CDR1 ENHRY, CDR2 SYGVKD. This CDR3 reads CATTTGVESYEQYF. Written as DNA, the CDR3 is TGTGCCACTACGACAGGCGTAGAGTCCTACGAGCAGTACTTC.

This clone was seen once. This sequence joins TRBV5-4 and TRBJ1-1, with unresolved D. With 4 bases removed from V and 7 bases from J, the gap between germline ends came to 11 bases. The CDR3 is 12 amino acids. Per the germline V gene, CDR1 is SGHNT and CDR2 is YYREEE (reference sequence). CDR3 amino acids: CASSQRIDEAFF. The CDR3 bases are TGTGCCAGCAGCCAACGTATAGATGAAGCTTTCTTT.